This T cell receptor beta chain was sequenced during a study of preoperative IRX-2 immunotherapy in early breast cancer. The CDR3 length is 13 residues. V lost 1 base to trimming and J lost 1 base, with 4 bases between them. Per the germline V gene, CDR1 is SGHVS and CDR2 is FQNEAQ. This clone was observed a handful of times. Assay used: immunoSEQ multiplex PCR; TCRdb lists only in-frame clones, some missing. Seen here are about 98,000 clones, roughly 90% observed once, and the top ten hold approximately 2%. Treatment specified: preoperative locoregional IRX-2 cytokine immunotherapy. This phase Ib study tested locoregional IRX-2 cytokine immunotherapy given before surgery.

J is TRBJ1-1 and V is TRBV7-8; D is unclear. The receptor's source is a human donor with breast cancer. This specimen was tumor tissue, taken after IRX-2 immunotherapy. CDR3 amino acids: CASSLGQNTEAFF. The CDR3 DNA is TGTGCCAGCAGCTTAGGTCAGAACACTGAAGCTTTCTTT.